This T cell receptor beta chain was identified in a study of Graves' ophthalmopathy and Graves' hyperthyroidism. The sample holds many counts of this clonotype. What it binds is not known. Presentation of ophthalmopathy in the donors involved moderate-to-severe activity, CAS ≥3, NOSPECS ≥4 and a duration under 3 months. This CDR3 has 15 residues. Trimming took off 4 bases at V and 4 bases at J, with 16 bases between the two ends. Germline V CDR1 and CDR2: MDHEN, SYDVKM. Overall study findings and caveats: Researchers report that a 13-signature model separated ophthalmopathy from stable hyperthyroidism, posting around 86% sensitivity and about 78% specificity.

Transcripts of RNA were the source for amplifying TCR beta CDR3 regions. After a first-round RT-PCR with HTBI primers, a second-round multiplex PCR was run. Via MiXCR, TCRdb re-called the multiplex PCR reads, giving one row per CDR3 protein. Here the sample spans over 200,000 distinct CDR3 sequences, approximately 28% being singletons. The specimen sequenced was peripheral blood. V is TRBV28 and J is TRBJ2-5; no clear D. The TCR comes from a middle-aged man with Graves' ophthalmopathy. This chain's CDR3 is CASSSLRATGETQYF. The CDR3 nucleotides are TGTGCCAGCAGTTCCCTAAGGGCCACGGGAGAGACCCAGTACTTC.